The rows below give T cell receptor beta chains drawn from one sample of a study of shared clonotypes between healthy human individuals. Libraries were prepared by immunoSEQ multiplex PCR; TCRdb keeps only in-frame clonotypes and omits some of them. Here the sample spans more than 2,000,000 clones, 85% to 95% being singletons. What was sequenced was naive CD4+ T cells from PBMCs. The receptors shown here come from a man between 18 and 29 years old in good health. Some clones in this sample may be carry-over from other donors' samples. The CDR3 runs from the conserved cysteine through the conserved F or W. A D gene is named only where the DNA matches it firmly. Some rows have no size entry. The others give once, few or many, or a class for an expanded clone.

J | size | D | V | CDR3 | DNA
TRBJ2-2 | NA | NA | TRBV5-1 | CASSLASPRASAGELFF | TGCGCCAGCAGCTTGGCCTCGCCTCGCGCGTCGGCCGGGGAGCTGTTTTTT
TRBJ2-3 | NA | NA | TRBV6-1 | CASTPPGRTQYF | TGTGCCAGCACCCCCCCCGGGCGGACGCAGTATTTT
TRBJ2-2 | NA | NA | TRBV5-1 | CASSPAGGKNTGELFF | TGCGCCAGCAGCCCCGCCGGAGGGAAGAACACCGGGGAGCTGTTTTTT
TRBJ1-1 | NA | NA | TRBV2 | CASSGTNRHTEAFF | TGTGCCAGCAGTGGAACGAACAGACACACTGAAGCTTTCTTT
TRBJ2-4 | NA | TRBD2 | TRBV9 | CASSRSGDLANGIQYF | TGTGCCAGCAGCCGAAGCGGGGATCTAGCCAATGGCATTCAGTACTTC
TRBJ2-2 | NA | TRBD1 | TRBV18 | CASSRTPGQGGAGELFF | TGTGCCAGCTCCCGAACACCGGGACAGGGGGGCGCCGGGGAGCTGTTTTTT
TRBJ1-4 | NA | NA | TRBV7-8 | CASSGTGSLFF | TGTGCCAGCAGCGGAACAGGGTCGTTGTTTTTT
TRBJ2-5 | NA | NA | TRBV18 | CASSPQVGQETQYF | TGTGCCAGCTCACCGCAGGTGGGTCAAGAGACCCAGTACTTC
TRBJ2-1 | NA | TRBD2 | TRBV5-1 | CASGTSGSSYNEQFF | TGCGCCAGCGGGACTAGCGGGAGCTCCTACAATGAGCAGTTCTTC
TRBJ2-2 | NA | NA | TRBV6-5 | CASREQPGTGELFF | TGTGCCAGCAGAGAGCAGCCCGGAACCGGGGAGCTGTTTTTT
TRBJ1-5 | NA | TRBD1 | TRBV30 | CAWTLQGSSNQPQHF | TGTGCCTGGACTTTACAGGGGTCAAGCAATCAGCCCCAGCATTTT
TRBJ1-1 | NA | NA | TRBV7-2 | CASSLALTQGLGIEAFF | TGTGCCAGCAGCTTAGCGCTTACCCAGGGGTTAGGTATAGAAGCTTTCTTT
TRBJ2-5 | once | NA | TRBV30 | CAWSAGRGETQYF | TGTGCCTGGAGTGCTGGTCGGGGTGAGACCCAGTACTTC
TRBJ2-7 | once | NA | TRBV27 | CPPEGGTLTDEQYF | TGTCCCCCTGAGGGGGGAACCCTTACCGACGAGCAGTACTTC
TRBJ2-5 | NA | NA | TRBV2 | CASSEALPSAETQYF | TGTGCCAGCAGTGAAGCGCTTCCTAGCGCGGAGACCCAGTACTTC
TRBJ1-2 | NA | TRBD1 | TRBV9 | CASSLAGGVGYTF | TGTGCCAGCAGTCTAGCAGGGGGCGTCGGCTACACCTTC
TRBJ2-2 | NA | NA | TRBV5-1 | CASSPDTGELFF | TGCGCCAGCAGCCCAGACACCGGGGAGCTGTTTTTT
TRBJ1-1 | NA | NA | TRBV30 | CAWSKGLDTEAFF | TGTGCCTGGAGTAAGGGGCTGGACACTGAAGCTTTCTTT
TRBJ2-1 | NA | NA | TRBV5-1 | CASSLGQIYNEQFF | TGCGCCAGCAGCTTGGGACAGATCTACAATGAGCAGTTCTTC
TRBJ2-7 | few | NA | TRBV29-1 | CSGSRGYEQYF | TGCAGCGGGTCTAGGGGCTACGAGCAGTACTTC
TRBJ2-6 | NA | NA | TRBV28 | CASSLGGTHSGANVLTF | TGTGCCAGCAGTTTGGGGGGCACCCACTCTGGGGCCAACGTCCTGACTTTC
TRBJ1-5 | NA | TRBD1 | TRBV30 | CAWGDRGNQPQHF | TGTGCCTGGGGTGACAGGGGGAATCAGCCCCAGCATTTT
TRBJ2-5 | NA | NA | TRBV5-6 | CASSLRQVLQETQYF | TGTGCCAGCAGCTTGCGACAGGTACTCCAAGAGACCCAGTACTTC
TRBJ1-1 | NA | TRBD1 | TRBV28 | CASRDRGRKMNTEAFF | TGTGCCAGCAGGGACAGGGGGCGGAAGATGAACACTGAAGCTTTCTTT
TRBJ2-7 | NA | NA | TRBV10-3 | CAISELGTPYEQYF | TGTGCCATCAGTGAGTTAGGGACACCCTACGAGCAGTACTTC
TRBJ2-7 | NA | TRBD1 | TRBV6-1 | CASPRPGQNSYEQYF | TGTGCCAGCCCGCGCCCGGGACAGAACTCCTACGAGCAGTACTTC
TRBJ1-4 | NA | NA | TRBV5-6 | CASSLVRGGGEKLFF | TGTGCCAGCAGCTTGGTGCGGGGAGGAGGTGAAAAACTGTTTTTT
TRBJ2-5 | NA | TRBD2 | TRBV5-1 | CASSLFASGIQETQYF | TGCGCCAGCAGCTTGTTCGCTAGCGGGATCCAAGAGACCCAGTACTTC
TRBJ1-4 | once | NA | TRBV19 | CASSSRRRGGEKLFF | TGTGCCAGTAGTTCCCGGCGGAGGGGTGGGGAAAAACTGTTTTTT
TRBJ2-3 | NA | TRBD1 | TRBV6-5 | CATTVRGRYNTQYF | TGTGCCACCACAGTTAGGGGGCGTTATAATACGCAGTATTTT
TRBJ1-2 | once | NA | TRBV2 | CASSEGQRLYGYTF | TGTGCCAGCAGTGAAGGACAGCGCCTCTATGGCTACACCTTC
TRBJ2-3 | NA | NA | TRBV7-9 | CASSLVVGKYF | TGTGCCAGCAGCTTAGTGGTCGGAAAGTATTTT
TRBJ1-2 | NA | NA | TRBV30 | CAWTRGPNYGYTF | TGTGCCTGGACCAGGGGCCCTAACTATGGCTACACCTTC
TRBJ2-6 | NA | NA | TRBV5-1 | CASSLARVSGANVLTF | TGCGCCAGCAGCTTGGCCCGGGTCTCTGGGGCCAACGTCCTGACTTTC
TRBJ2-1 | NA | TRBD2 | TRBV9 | CASSLAGGDEQFF | TGTGCCAGCAGCTTAGCGGGAGGTGATGAGCAGTTCTTC
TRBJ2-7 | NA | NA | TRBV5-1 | CASSLETGLVSEQYF | TGCGCCAGCAGCTTGGAAACAGGACTTGTTTCGGAGCAGTACTTC
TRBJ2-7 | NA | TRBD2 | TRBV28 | CASKPGGAVVSGSSYEQYF | TGTGCCAGCAAGCCCGGGGGGGCGGTGGTGAGCGGGAGCTCCTACGAGCAGTACTTC
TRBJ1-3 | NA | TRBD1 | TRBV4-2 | CASSRGQGVGNTIYF | TGTGCCAGCAGCCGCGGACAGGGGGTTGGAAACACCATATATTTT
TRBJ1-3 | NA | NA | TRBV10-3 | CAIRSMGGMAGNTIYF | TGTGCCATCAGGTCCATGGGGGGCATGGCTGGAAACACCATATATTTT
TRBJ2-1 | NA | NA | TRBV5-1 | CASSLGSDRLGSNEQFF | TGCGCCAGCAGCCTTGGTAGCGACAGATTGGGGTCAAATGAGCAGTTCTTC
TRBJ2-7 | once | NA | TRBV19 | CASSIGSHEQYF | TGTGCCAGTAGTATTGGGTCCCACGAGCAGTACTTC
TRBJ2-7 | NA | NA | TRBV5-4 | CASSLQITGREQYF | TGTGCCAGCAGCCTCCAAATTACAGGGAGGGAGCAGTACTTC
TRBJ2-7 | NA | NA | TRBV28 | CASSLGGTAPYEQYF | TGTGCCAGCAGTTTAGGGGGGACAGCTCCCTACGAGCAGTACTTC
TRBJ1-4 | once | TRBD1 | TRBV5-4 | CASSTDRAVGEKLFF | TGTGCCAGCAGTACGGACAGGGCGGTTGGAGAAAAACTGTTTTTT
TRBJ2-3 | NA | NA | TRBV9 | CASTQGGISTDTQYF | TGTGCCAGCACCCAGGGGGGTATCAGCACAGATACGCAGTATTTT
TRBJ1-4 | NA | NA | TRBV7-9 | CASSLTRWDSDKEKLFF | TGTGCCAGCAGCCTAACTCGCTGGGACTCGGATAAAGAAAAACTGTTTTTT
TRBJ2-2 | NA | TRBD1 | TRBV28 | CASSKGNRGSTGELFF | TGTGCCAGCAGTAAAGGAAACAGGGGCAGCACCGGGGAGCTGTTTTTT
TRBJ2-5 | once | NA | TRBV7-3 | CASRPGDQRGETQYF | TGTGCCAGCCGACCTGGCGATCAAAGGGGAGAGACCCAGTACTTC
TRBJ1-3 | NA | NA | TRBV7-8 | CASSLEGGSGNTIYF | TGTGCCAGCAGCTTAGAGGGGGGATCTGGAAACACCATATATTTT
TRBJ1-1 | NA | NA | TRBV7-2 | CASSPGAYGLEAFF | TGTGCCAGCAGCCCGGGGGCGTACGGTCTTGAAGCTTTCTTT
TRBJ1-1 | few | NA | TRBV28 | CASSLAGRDTEAFF | TGTGCCAGCAGTTTAGCAGGGAGGGACACTGAAGCTTTCTTT
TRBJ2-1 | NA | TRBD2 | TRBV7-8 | CASSLALGAGGRNEQFF | TGTGCCAGCAGCTTAGCTCTTGGTGCGGGAGGTAGGAATGAGCAGTTCTTC
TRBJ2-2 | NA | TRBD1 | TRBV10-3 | CAIRQGSNTGELFF | TGTGCCATCAGACAGGGGAGTAACACCGGGGAGCTGTTTTTT
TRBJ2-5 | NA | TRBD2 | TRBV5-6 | CATLKTSGTGETQYF | TGTGCCACCCTAAAAACTAGCGGGACGGGAGAGACCCAGTACTTC
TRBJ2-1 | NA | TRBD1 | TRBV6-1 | CASGGTGGLDNEQFF | TGTGCCAGCGGAGGGACAGGGGGGCTGGACAATGAGCAGTTCTTC